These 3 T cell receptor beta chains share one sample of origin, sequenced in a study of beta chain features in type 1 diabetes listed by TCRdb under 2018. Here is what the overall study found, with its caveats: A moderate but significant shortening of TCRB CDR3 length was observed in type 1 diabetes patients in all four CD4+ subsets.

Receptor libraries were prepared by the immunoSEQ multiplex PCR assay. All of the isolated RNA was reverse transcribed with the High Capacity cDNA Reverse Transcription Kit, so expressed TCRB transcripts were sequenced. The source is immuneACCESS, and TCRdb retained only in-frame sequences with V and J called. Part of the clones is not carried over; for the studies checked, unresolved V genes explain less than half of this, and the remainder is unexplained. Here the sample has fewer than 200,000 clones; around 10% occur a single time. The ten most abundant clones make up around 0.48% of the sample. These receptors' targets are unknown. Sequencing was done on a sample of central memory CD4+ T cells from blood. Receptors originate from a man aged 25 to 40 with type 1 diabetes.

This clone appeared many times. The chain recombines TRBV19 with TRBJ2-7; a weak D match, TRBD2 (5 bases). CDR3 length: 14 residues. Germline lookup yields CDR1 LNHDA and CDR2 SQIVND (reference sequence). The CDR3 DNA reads TGTGCACTGATTGGAATCGGGGTCTCCTACGAGCAGTACTTC. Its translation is CALIGIGVSYEQYF.

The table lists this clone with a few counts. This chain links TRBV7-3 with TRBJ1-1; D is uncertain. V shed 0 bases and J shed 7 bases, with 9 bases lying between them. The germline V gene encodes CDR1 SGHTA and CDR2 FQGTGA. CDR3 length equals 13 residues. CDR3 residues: CASSLTSGVEAFF. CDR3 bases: TGTGCCAGCAGCTTAACGAGCGGGGTTGAAGCTTTCTTT. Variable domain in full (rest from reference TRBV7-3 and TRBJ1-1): GAGVSQTPSNKVTEKGKYVELRCDPISGHTALYWYRQSLGQGPEFLIYFQGTGAADDSGLPNDRFFAVRPEGSVSTLKIQRTERGDSAVYLCASSLTSGVEAFFGQGTRLTVV.

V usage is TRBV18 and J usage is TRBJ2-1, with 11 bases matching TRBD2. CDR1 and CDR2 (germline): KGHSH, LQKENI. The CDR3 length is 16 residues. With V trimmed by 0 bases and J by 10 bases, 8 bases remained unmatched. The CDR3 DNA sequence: TGTGCCAGCTCACCACCTAGCGGGAGGGCCATTGGGGAGCAGTTCTTC. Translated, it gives CASSPPSGRAIGEQFF. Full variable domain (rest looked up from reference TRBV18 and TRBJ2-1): NAGVMQNPRHLVRRRGQEARLRCSPMKGHSHVYWYRQLPEEGLKFMVYLQKENIIDESGMPKERFSAEFPKEGPSILRIQQVVRGDSAAYFCASSPPSGRAIGEQFFGPGTRLTVL.